These 25 T cell receptor beta chains were sequenced from one sample in a study of CD8+CD57+ T cells in acquired aplastic anemia. The TCR beta profiling, which covered VDJ combination and CDR3 sequence, was carried out using genomic DNA as the template. TCRdb re-analysed the reads in MiXCR, keeping a single row per CDR3 protein. The table has about 190,000 distinct CDR3 sequences, approximately 50% seen once. Sequenced input: sorted CD4+, CD8+, or CD8+CD57+ T cells (not recorded which) from PBMCs. The receptors shown here come from a human donor in good health, serving as a control.

This clonotype appeared many times. This chain connects TRBV10-3 to TRBJ2-3; the D gene could be TRBD1 or TRBD2 (5 bases each). V lost 4 bases, J lost 3 bases, and 11 bases lay in between. Germline V gene data show CDR1 as ENHRY and CDR2 as SYGVKD. The CDR3 spans 14 residues. The DNA of the CDR3 is TGTGCCATCAGTGGCCTCTGGGGGACAGATACGCAGTATTTT. It yields the protein CAISGLWGTDTQYF.

This sequence joins TRBV11-2 and TRBJ2-5, with D possibly being TRBD1 or TRBD2 (5 bases each). V lost 4 bases and J lost 7, with 10 bases in between. Germline CDR1 SGHAT, CDR2 FQNNGV. This CDR3 comprises 12 residues. CDR3 sequence (DNA): TGTGCCAGCAGCTCCCGGGACGGGACCCAGTACTTC. Residues: CASSSRDGTQYF.

This sequence joins TRBV20-1 and TRBJ2-7; 9 bases map to TRBD2. The germline V gene encodes CDR1 DFQATT and CDR2 SNEGSKA (reference sequence). The length of the CDR3 is 17 residues. J was trimmed by 7 bases and V by 5 bases; bases with no gene match: 21. The CDR3 here is CSAQLWPLAGSGREQYF. DNA for the CDR3: TGCAGTGCTCAATTATGGCCCCTAGCGGGATCGGGACGTGAGCAGTACTTC.

The rearrangement uses TRBV29-1 and TRBJ1-2; 11 bases map to TRBD1. Germline V gives CDR1 SQVTM, CDR2 ANQGSEA. Unmatched junction bases numbered 6, after V lost 5 bases and J lost 4 bases. This CDR3 comprises 14 residues. The CDR3 sequence is CSVPRGQGAYGYTF. CDR3 coding DNA: TGCAGCGTTCCCCGAGGACAGGGGGCCTATGGCTACACCTTC. The variable domain in full, completed from reference TRBV29-1 and TRBJ1-2, reads SAVISQKPSRDICQRGTSLTIQCQVDSQVTMMFWYRQQPGQSLTLIATANQGSEATYESGFVIDKFPISRPNLTFSTLTVSNMSPEDSSIYLCSVPRGQGAYGYTFGSGTRLTVV.

V and J are TRBV20-1 and TRBJ2-3, with TRBD2 matching over 15 bases. Germline trimming cut 6 bases from V and 0 bases from J; bases unmatched to any gene: 10. The germline CDR1 and CDR2 sequences are DFQATT and SNEGSKA (reference sequence). The CDR3 contains 18 residues. The CDR3 region is CSAKGLAGGYPSTDTQYF. For the CDR3, the DNA is TGCAGTGCCAAGGGACTAGCGGGGGGTTACCCTAGCACAGATACGCAGTATTTT.

The CDR3: CASSEALRGAVDTQYF. CDR3 bases: TGTGCCAGCAGTGAAGCGCTTCGGGGGGCTGTAGATACGCAGTATTTT. The V gene is TRBV2, the J gene TRBJ2-3, with D possibly matching TRBD2 (7 bases). Germline assignment: CDR1 SNHLY and CDR2 FYNNEI. This CDR3 is 16 amino acids long. Trimming shortened V by 0 bases and J by 5 bases, and 15 bases separated the two germline ends.

In this sample, this clonotype turned up once. The J gene is TRBJ2-5, the V gene TRBV7-6; 10 nucleotides align to TRBD1. With V trimmed by 5 bases and J by 5 bases, 8 bases remained unmatched. Germline V gene lookup returns CDR1 SGHVS and CDR2 FNYEAQ. The CDR3 is 15 residues long. CDR3 DNA sequence: TGTGCCAGCAGCACACGGACAGGGGGGAGGGAGACCCAGTACTTC. Translated, it gives CASSTRTGGRETQYF. Together with reference TRBV7-6 and TRBJ2-5, the CDR3 gives the full variable domain: GAGVSQSPRYKVTKRGQDVALRCDPISGHVSLYWYRQALGQGPEFLTYFNYEAQQDKSGLPNDRFSAERPEGSISTLTIQRTEQRDSAMYRCASSTRTGGRETQYFGPGTRLLVL.

The chain uses TRBV7-9 and TRBJ2-5, with TRBD1 identical over 8 bases. The CDR3 is 11 residues long. Germline lookup yields CDR1 SEHNR and CDR2 FQNEAQ (reference sequence). The V segment lost 11 bases and the J segment 7 bases; nucleotides outside the gene matches: 6. The CDR3 DNA follows: TGTGCCGGACAGGGTAGAGGGACCCAGTACTTC. Its translation: CAGQGRGTQYF.

As to this clonotype: A read error may produce the germline difference seen at one junction end. The chain uses TRBV5-4 and TRBJ2-3, with D perhaps being TRBD1 or TRBD2 (5 bases each). This CDR3 region has 11 residues. CDR1 is SGHNT and CDR2 is YYREEE in the germline V gene (reference sequence). CDR3 nucleotides: TGTGCCAGCACCTCAACCGGGACCAAGATTTTT. It is translated as CASTSTGTKIF. The full variable domain, completed using reference TRBV5-4 and TRBJ2-3, is ETGVTQSPTHLIKTRGQQVTLRCSSQSGHNTVSWYQQALGQGPQFIFQYYREEENGRGNFPPRFSGLQFPNYSSELNVNALELDDSALYLCASTSTGTKIFGPGTRLTVL.

The chain uses TRBV24-1 and TRBJ1-1; 7 nucleotides match TRBD1. CDR1 KGHDR and CDR2 SFDVKD come from the germline V gene. CDR3 length: 18 residues. V shed 0 bases and J 1 base; nucleotides not matched to a gene: 10. In DNA form, the CDR3 reads TGTGCCACCAGTGATTTGCAAATCCGTGGGACAGAGAACACTGAAGCTTTCTTT. Amino acids: CATSDLQIRGTENTEAFF.

The J gene is TRBJ1-2, the V gene TRBV5-4, with 7 bases matching TRBD1. Unmatched junction bases numbered 6, after V lost 3 bases and J lost 4 bases. The CDR3 has 14 residues. Germline V gene lookup returns CDR1 SGHNT and CDR2 YYREEE (reference sequence). The CDR3 DNA sequence: TGTGCCAGCAGCTGGGACAGCCAGAGCTATGGCTACACCTTC. As protein: CASSWDSQSYGYTF.

This clonotype occurred many times. The rearrangement links TRBV11-3 to TRBJ2-1; 7 bases are a match to TRBD1. This CDR3 is 12 amino acids long. From germline, CDR1 is SGHNT and CDR2 YENEEA. V gave up 4 bases and J gave up 7 bases; unmatched junction bases: 1. The CDR3 is CASSSTGNEQFF. CDR3 nucleotide sequence: TGTGCCAGCAGCTCGACAGGGAATGAGCAGTTCTTC. The whole variable domain, filled in from reference TRBV11-3 and TRBJ2-1, reads EAGVVQSPRYKIIEKKQPVAFWCNPISGHNTLYWYLQNLGQGPELLIRYENEEAVDDSQLPKDRFSAERLKGVDSTLKIQPAELGDSAVYLCASSSTGNEQFFGPGTRLTVL.

The CDR3 region is CASGNPGQGTYEQYF. The CDR3 coding sequence is TGTGCCAGCGGCAACCCGGGACAGGGGACCTACGAGCAGTACTTC. The J gene is TRBJ2-7, the V gene TRBV11-2, with 10 nucleotides matching TRBD1. The CDR3 contains 15 residues. V lost 8 bases to trimming and J lost 2 bases; unmatched junction nucleotides: 9. The germline V gene has CDR1 SGHAT and CDR2 FQNNGV.

Remarks on this clonotype: The conserved final phenylalanine or tryptophan is absent from the CDR3, which likely points to a read error. The DNA is omitted, as the CDR3 cannot be located on it reliably, and the CDR3 follows TCRdb's listing. This chain uses TRBV14 with TRBJ2-5. The CDR3 adds up to 8 amino acids, both ends counted. Per the germline V gene, CDR1 is SGHDN and CDR2 is FVKESK. The CDR3 is CASSQDPT.

This rearrangement joins TRBV19 to TRBJ1-1; no firm D call. V was shortened by 7 bases and J by 0 bases, with 15 bases between the two germline ends. The CDR3 runs to 15 residues. Germline values: CDR1 LNHDA, CDR2 SQIVND (reference sequence). The CDR3 DNA reads TGTGCCAGTACACCGCATTCGGGAGTGAACACTGAAGCTTTCTTT. Translated: CASTPHSGVNTEAFF.

A single count supports this clonotype. The CDR3 DNA reads as TGCGCCAGCAGGAGGGAGCGGGGGAACACCATATATTTT. This gives the protein CASRRERGNTIYF. The J gene is TRBJ1-3, the V gene TRBV4-1, with D possibly matching TRBD1 (5 bases). Trimming stripped 6 bases from V and 7 bases from J, with 13 bases between. CDR1 is MGHRA, CDR2 YSYEKL, per germline. The CDR3 length is 13 residues.

The chain joins TRBV24-1 to TRBJ2-1; 8 nucleotides match TRBD1. V lost 4 bases, J lost 8 bases, and 6 bases stayed unmatched. The CDR3 totals 14 residues. Germline CDR1 reads KGHDR; CDR2 reads SFDVKD. This CDR3 reads CATSEGQGLDEQFF. The CDR3 DNA is TGTGCCACCAGTGAAGGACAGGGCTTAGATGAGCAGTTCTTC.

The chain employs TRBV7-2 and TRBJ1-1; no firm D call. Germline CDR1 reads SGHTA; CDR2 reads FQGNSA. The CDR3 contains 14 residues. V was shortened by 1 base and J by 5 bases, with 11 bases between the two germline ends. In DNA, the CDR3 is TGTGCCAGCAGCTTAGTGGGCGTGGGGACTGAAGCTTTCTTT. It codes for CASSLVGVGTEAFF.

About this clonotype: Germline is not matched at one junction end, which may reflect a read error. The chain combines TRBV7-8 with TRBJ2-5; TRBD2 agrees at 8 bases. The CDR3 is 16 amino acids. Per germline, CDR1 SGHVS and CDR2 FQNEAQ. CDR3 residues: CASSLGGGGLSETQYF. The CDR3 region has the DNA TGTGCCAGCAGTTTAGGTGGCGGGGGGTTGTCGGAGACCCAGTACTTC.

The rearrangement joins TRBV9 to TRBJ1-2, with a weak D call TRBD1 (5 bases). V was clipped by 5 bases and J by 8 bases, with 13 bases between them. Germline assignment: CDR1 SGDLS and CDR2 YYNGEE. CDR3 length equals 12 residues. Written as DNA, the CDR3 is TGTGCCAGCAGGGAGGGGTTTGAAGGCTACACCTTC. Translating it yields CASREGFEGYTF.

V usage is TRBV10-2 and J usage is TRBJ2-2, with D perhaps TRBD2 (5 bases). The V gene lost 3 bases and the J gene lost 3 bases, with 8 bases spanning the gap. The germline V gene encodes CDR1 WSHSY and CDR2 SAAADI. The CDR3 runs to 14 residues. In nucleotides, the CDR3 is TGCGCCAGCAGTGATTGGGGAGACACCGGGGAGCTGTTTTTT. As protein: CASSDWGDTGELFF.

This clonotype occurred once. The CDR3 sequence is CASTLFLQGSNQPQHF. The CDR3 region has the DNA TGTGCCAGCACCTTGTTCCTACAGGGGTCAAATCAGCCCCAGCATTTT. The chain carries TRBV7-9 and TRBJ1-5; 7 bases match TRBD1. With 7 bases clipped from V and 4 bases from J, the junction kept 13 bases outside the gene matches. This CDR3 spans 16 amino acids. CDR1 and CDR2 from the germline V gene are SEHNR and FQNEAQ (reference sequence).

This clonotype was detected ten times or more. The chain uses TRBV6-6 and TRBJ2-7; 9 bases are shared with TRBD1. This CDR3 is built from 14 residues. Germline values: CDR1 MNHNY, CDR2 SVGAGI (reference sequence). V shed 0 bases and J 7 bases; nucleotides not matched to a gene: 4. CDR3 loop: CASSYSQGAREQYF. CDR3 DNA sequence: TGTGCCAGCAGTTACTCACAGGGGGCCCGGGAGCAGTACTTC.

This chain links TRBV29-1 with TRBJ2-1; TRBD2 aligns across 10 bases. Germline CDR1 is SQVTM and CDR2 is ANQGSEA. CDR3 size: 15 residues. V lost 2 bases, J lost 5 bases, and 6 bases stayed unmatched. The CDR3 is CSVEQIGLADNEQFF. DNA of the CDR3: TGCAGCGTTGAACAGATAGGACTAGCGGACAATGAGCAGTTCTTC.

This sequence joins TRBV9 and TRBJ2-5, with 9 bases matching TRBD1. Germline V gene data show CDR1 as SGDLS and CDR2 as YYNGEE. The CDR3 consists of 15 residues. With 0 bases clipped from V and 5 bases from J, the junction kept 5 bases outside the gene matches. In DNA, the CDR3 is TGTGCCAGCAGCGTAGGGACAGGGGCAGGGGAGACCCAGTACTTC. Its translation is CASSVGTGAGETQYF.